Below, 26 T cell receptor beta chains from the same sample are listed, as sequenced in a study of OX40 agonist ivuxolimab in advanced cancers. Assay used: immunoSEQ multiplex PCR; TCRdb lists only in-frame clones, some missing. The sample includes 65,000 to 80,000 clones, about 86% seen only once; the top ten take approximately 2%. The source was CD4+ or CD8+ T cells sorted from blood, collected in a trial of the OX40 agonist ivuxolimab. These TCRs come from an adult with an advanced solid tumor such as melanoma, head and neck, liver or kidney cancer.

The chain links TRBV7-2 to TRBJ1-1; D might be TRBD1 (5 bases). This CDR3 is 14 amino acids long. Germline V CDR1 and CDR2: SGHTA, FQGNSA. Trimming left V 1 base short and J 5 bases short, with 11 bases between. The DNA for the CDR3 is TGTGCCAGCAGCTTAGTGGGGACGAAGACTGAAGCTTTCTTT. Amino acids: CASSLVGTKTEAFF.

The gene calls are TRBV14 and TRBJ1-1; the D gene is possibly TRBD1 (5 bases). In germline, CDR1 is SGHDN, CDR2 FVKESK. The CDR3 covers 15 residues. V was pared by 3 bases and J by 4 bases, with 15 bases between. CDR3 nucleotide sequence: TGTGCCAGCAGCCACCTACCCCAGGGTGGCACTGAAGCTTTCTTT. It specifies CASSHLPQGGTEAFF. The whole variable domain, filled in from reference TRBV14 and TRBJ1-1, reads EAGVTQFPSHSVIEKGQTVTLRCDPISGHDNLYWYRRVMGKEIKFLLHFVKESKQDESGMPNNRFLAERTGGTYSTLKVQPAELEDSGVYFCASSHLPQGGTEAFFGQGTRLTVV.

The chain links TRBV6-5 to TRBJ2-7; 10 bases fit TRBD2. The CDR3 spans 15 residues. CDR1 MNHEY and CDR2 SVGAGI come from the germline V gene. J gave up 6 bases and V 2 bases, and 7 bases lay outside the gene matches. The CDR3 reads CASSYGLAGVGEQYF. In nucleotides, the CDR3 is TGTGCCAGCAGTTACGGGCTAGCGGGAGTTGGCGAGCAGTACTTC.

CDR3 amino acids: CASLDRGSNEQFF. Here the CDR3 DNA reads TGTGCCAGCCTCGACAGGGGCAGCAATGAGCAGTTCTTC. This chain connects TRBV2 to TRBJ2-1, with TRBD1 matching 8 bases. V gave up 8 bases and J gave up 6 bases; unmatched junction bases: 6. The CDR3 has 13 residues. Germline-derived CDR1 and CDR2 are SNHLY and FYNNEI.

This chain connects TRBV5-1 to TRBJ2-7, with D perhaps TRBD1 (7 bases). This CDR3 is 15 amino acids long. Germline CDR1 SGHRS, CDR2 YFSETQ. V was trimmed by 4 bases and J by 6 bases, leaving 20 bases between them. This CDR3 is CASSTQTSQGGEQYF. CDR3 in DNA: TGCGCCAGCAGCACTCAGACTAGTCAGGGGGGCGAGCAGTACTTC.

The rearrangement links TRBV5-6 to TRBJ1-5, with TRBD1 matching 7 bases. Germline CDR1 reads SGHDT; CDR2 reads YYEEEE. The CDR3 runs 15 residues. With V trimmed by 1 base and J by 3 bases, 4 bases remained unmatched. The CDR3 coding sequence is TGTGCCAGCAGCTTGAGGGGGCAGCACAATCAGCCCCAGCATTTT. It encodes CASSLRGQHNQPQHF.

This chain uses TRBV28 with TRBJ1-4; 7 bases agree with TRBD1. This CDR3 region has 14 residues. V lost 5 bases and J lost 11; bases outside the gene matches: 11. Germline values: CDR1 MDHEN, CDR2 SYDVKM. CDR3 DNA sequence: TGTGCCAGCAGTAACAGACAGGGTGGGGAGAAACTGTTTTTT. Translation: CASSNRQGGEKLFF.

The sample holds a few counts of this clone. This chain links TRBV6-1 with TRBJ2-7, with D hard to call. Trimming pared 6 bases from V and 2 bases from J, leaving 8 bases between. Looked up from germline, CDR1 is MNHNS and CDR2 is SASEGT. CDR3 length: 12 amino acids. The CDR3 sequence: CASSDKPYEQYF. CDR3 sequence (DNA): TGTGCCAGCAGCGACAAACCCTACGAGCAGTACTTC.

The chain is built from TRBV28 and TRBJ1-4; D gene ambiguous. The CDR3 spans 12 residues. V gave up 8 bases and J gave up 8 bases, with 12 bases separating them. In germline, CDR1 is MDHEN, CDR2 SYDVKM. The CDR3 coding sequence is TGTGCCAGCTTTAATCCCGGGGAAAAACTGTTTTTT. Translation: CASFNPGEKLFF.

The table lists this clone with a count of one. This chain uses TRBV15 with TRBJ1-4; D perhaps matches TRBD1 (5 bases). The CDR3 is 15 amino acids. Trimming took 3 bases from V and 4 from J, leaving 12 bases between them. Germline CDR1 is LNHNV and CDR2 is YYDKDF (reference sequence). The CDR3 is CATSRSTDNNEKLFF. CDR3 bases: TGTGCCACCAGCAGGTCGACAGACAATAATGAAAAACTGTTTTTT.

The chain couples TRBV7-9 to TRBJ2-1, with 9 bases that match TRBD2. Losses at the gene ends were 1 base for V and 4 bases for J; bases not matched to a gene: 2. Germline V gene sequence: CDR1 SEHNR, CDR2 FQNEAQ (reference sequence). The CDR3 is 15 amino acids. In DNA form, the CDR3 reads TGTGCCAGCAGCTTAGGTAGCGGGGGATACAATGAGCAGTTCTTC. This translates into CASSLGSGGYNEQFF.

The chain has TRBV15 and TRBJ2-5; TRBD2 matches 10 bases. Germline values: CDR1 LNHNV, CDR2 YYDKDF (reference sequence). The CDR3 consists of 17 residues. After removal of 1 base from V and 2 bases from J, the junction contained 7 bases not matched to a gene. The CDR3 is CATSRAPVAGGQETQYF. For the CDR3, the DNA is TGTGCCACCAGCAGAGCCCCGGTAGCGGGGGGACAAGAGACCCAGTACTTC.

The V call is TRBV6-5, the J call TRBJ2-7; D might be TRBD2 (5 bases). The CDR3 is 11 amino acids. Germline V gene lookup returns CDR1 MNHEY and CDR2 SVGAGI. With 6 bases removed from V and 2 bases from J, the gap between germline ends came to 5 bases. The CDR3 loop is CASRLAYEQYF. The DNA of the CDR3 is TGTGCCAGCAGACTAGCCTACGAGCAGTACTTC.

The chain recombines TRBV5-6 with TRBJ2-6; D gene ambiguous. Germline V gene data show CDR1 as SGHDT and CDR2 as YYEEEE. CDR3 length equals 15 residues. The germline V and J ends were trimmed by 0 bases and 1 base, with 5 bases remaining between them. CDR3 in DNA: TGTGCCAGCAGCTTGGGCAGATCTGGGGCCAACGTCCTGACTTTC. The encoded protein is CASSLGRSGANVLTF.

The sample holds one count of this clone. The chain links TRBV28 to TRBJ1-3; D possibly corresponds to TRBD1 (6 bases). The CDR3 runs to 16 residues. The V end was cut by 2 bases, the J end by 4 bases, with 15 bases between. CDR1 is MDHEN, CDR2 SYDVKM, per germline. Here the CDR3 DNA reads TGTGCCAGCAGTTTAGGGGACATGATTGCGGGAAACACCATATATTTT. Its protein product is CASSLGDMIAGNTIYF. Using reference TRBV28 and TRBJ1-3 for the parts outside the CDR3, the full variable domain is DVKVTQSSRYLVKRTGEKVFLECVQDMDHENMFWYRQDPGLGLRLIYFSYDVKMKEKGDIPEGYSVSREKKERFSLILESASTNQTSMYLCASSLGDMIAGNTIYFGEGSWLTVV.

The chain carries TRBV6-5 and TRBJ1-6; 8 nucleotides match TRBD1. J was trimmed by 9 bases and V by 6 bases; bases with no gene match: 10. The CDR3 length is 15 residues. The germline V gene encodes CDR1 MNHEY and CDR2 SVGAGI. In nucleotides, the CDR3 is TGTGCCAGCAGCGTAATCGACAGGGGACGTTCACCCCTCCACTTT. It specifies CASSVIDRGRSPLHF.

The rearrangement uses TRBV7-2 and TRBJ2-5, with 9 bases fitting TRBD2. Losses at the gene ends were 5 bases for V and 1 base for J; bases not matched to a gene: 8. This CDR3 has 16 amino acids. Germline-derived CDR1 and CDR2 are SGHTA and FQGNSA. The CDR3 DNA is TGTGCCAGCAGCGCTTATATAGCGGGGGCCCAAGAGACCCAGTACTTC. It encodes CASSAYIAGAQETQYF.

The rearrangement joins TRBV19 to TRBJ1-3; the D is unclear. The CDR3 covers 17 residues. CDR1 is LNHDA, CDR2 SQIVND, per germline (reference sequence). The germline V and J ends were trimmed by 5 bases and 0 bases, with 17 bases remaining between them. CDR3 sequence reads: CASSPRRFESSGNTIYF. The CDR3 region has the DNA TGTGCCAGTAGTCCTCGGCGCTTCGAGAGCTCTGGAAACACCATATATTTT.

The chain recombines TRBV6-1 with TRBJ1-1, with a weak D call TRBD1 (6 bases). V shed 7 bases and J shed 5 bases, with 14 bases lying between them. The CDR3 extends over 13 amino acids. Looked up from germline, CDR1 is MNHNS and CDR2 is SASEGT. CDR3 region: CASNPTGQTEAFF. CDR3 nucleotide sequence: TGTGCCAGCAACCCGACAGGACAAACTGAAGCTTTCTTT.

The chain joins TRBV2 to TRBJ1-6; 8 bases agree with TRBD1. J gave up 9 bases and V 2 bases, and 3 bases lay outside the gene matches. CDR3 length equals 14 residues. CDR1 and CDR2 from the germline V gene are SNHLY and FYNNEI. CDR3 DNA: TGTGCCAGCAGTGAAACCGACAGGGGTTCACCCCTCCACTTT. Translating it yields CASSETDRGSPLHF.

The chain has TRBV7-2 and TRBJ2-6; TRBD1 matches at 7 bases. CDR3 size: 15 residues. CDR1 is SGHTA and CDR2 is FQGNSA in the germline V gene. The V segment lost 4 bases and the J segment 2 bases; nucleotides outside the gene matches: 2. The CDR3 here is CASSSGQPGANVLTF. DNA for the CDR3: TGTGCCAGCAGCTCGGGACAGCCTGGGGCCAACGTCCTGACTTTC.

This clone was detected only once. V is TRBV28 and J is TRBJ2-5; D is undetermined. The V gene lost 8 bases and the J gene lost 5 bases, with 9 bases spanning the gap. The CDR3 is 11 residues long. CDR1 and CDR2 from the germline V gene are MDHEN and SYDVKM. CDR3 coding DNA: TGTGCCAGCGAGTTTGTTGAGACCCAGTACTTC. This encodes CASEFVETQYF. The full variable domain, its missing parts supplied by reference TRBV28 and TRBJ2-5, is DVKVTQSSRYLVKRTGEKVFLECVQDMDHENMFWYRQDPGLGLRLIYFSYDVKMKEKGDIPEGYSVSREKKERFSLILESASTNQTSMYLCASEFVETQYFGPGTRLLVL.

V is TRBV18 and J is TRBJ1-3, with D possibly matching TRBD1 (5 bases). With 4 bases removed from V and 0 bases from J, the gap between germline ends came to 16 bases. Looked up from germline, CDR1 is KGHSH and CDR2 is LQKENI. The CDR3 runs to 17 residues. The DNA of the CDR3 is TGTGCCAGCTCACGTCTTCTCGGAGACAGCTCTGGAAACACCATATATTTT. Its translation is CASSRLLGDSSGNTIYF.

The chain uses TRBV18 and TRBJ1-1, with D possibly matching TRBD1 (5 bases). The CDR3 has 13 amino acids. V shed 5 bases and J shed 6 bases, with 13 bases lying between them. Germline V lookup: CDR1 KGHSH, CDR2 LQKENI. The CDR3 DNA reads TGTGCCAGCTCAGCCGTTCAGGGTGCTGAAGCTTTCTTT. Encoded protein: CASSAVQGAEAFF.

CDR3 amino acids: CASIPGGTGGFEAFF. The CDR3 DNA is TGTGCCAGCATTCCCGGTGGGACAGGGGGCTTTGAAGCTTTCTTT. This rearrangement joins TRBV28 to TRBJ1-1, with TRBD1 matching over 12 bases. V shed 7 bases, J shed 7 bases, and the junction held 10 bases outside the gene matches. The CDR3 has 15 amino acids. Germline CDR1 reads MDHEN; CDR2 reads SYDVKM.

V gene TRBV28 combines with J gene TRBJ1-6; 8 bases are a match to TRBD1. Germline CDR1 MDHEN, CDR2 SYDVKM. CDR3 length equals 18 residues. V was pared by 6 bases and J by 10 bases, with 20 bases of the junction left unmatched. Written as DNA, the CDR3 is TGTGCCAGCAGCCCCGGACAGGGAGGGGTGAGGTGGGGATCACCCCTCCACTTT. Amino acids: CASSPGQGGVRWGSPLHF.